Below, 17 T cell receptor beta chains from the same sample are listed, as sequenced in a study of regulatory T cells in long-lasting Graves disease. Time point defined: newly diagnosed GD, antithyroid drugs for less than 3 months. PBMCs were the source of the RNA used for TCR sequencing. Libraries of TCR beta came from iRepertoire HTBI primers plus Arm-PCR of CDR3 regions. Each CDR3 protein gets one entry after TCRdb re-called the multiplex PCR reads with MiXCR. The table records fewer than 450,000 distinct CDR3 sequences, over 12% of them present only once. These data also featured in a second study, about T cells in Graves' hyperthyroidism and ophthalmopathy.

The sample consisted of peripheral blood mononuclear cells (PBMCs), taken at new diagnosis, from a patient treated with antithyroid drugs. Receptors were obtained from a woman in her thirties or forties with Graves disease.

The sample holds a few counts of this clonotype. The J gene is TRBJ1-4, the V gene TRBV30; TRBD1 agrees at 7 bases. CDR1 is GTSNPN, CDR2 SVGIG, per germline (reference sequence). The CDR3 sequence is 13 residues long. V dropped 6 bases and J dropped 8; count of bases not matched to a gene: 9. The CDR3: CACTQGQLEKLFF. The DNA for the CDR3 is TGTGCCTGTACCCAGGGACAGTTGGAAAAACTGTTTTTT.

The chain joins TRBV6-2 or TRBV6-3 to TRBJ1-6; TRBD1 agrees at 10 bases. Germline V gene data show CDR1 as MNHEY and CDR2 as SVGEGT. The CDR3 contains 14 residues. V lost 6 bases, J lost 8 bases, and 4 bases stayed unmatched. CDR3: CASSPGQGHSPLHF. The CDR3 nucleotides are TGTGCCAGCAGCCCGGGACAGGGGCATTCACCCCTCCACTTT.

This clonotype has ten or more counts. CDR3 region: CASSPFLGQGADGFGNEQFF. The DNA for the CDR3 is TGTGCCAGCAGTCCTTTCTTGGGACAGGGGGCGGATGGATTTGGAAATGAGCAGTTCTTC. This chain uses TRBV28 with TRBJ2-1; 12 nucleotides align to TRBD1. With V trimmed by 5 bases and J by 7 bases, 21 bases remained unmatched. Germline V gene data show CDR1 as MDHEN and CDR2 as SYDVKM. The CDR3 spans 20 residues.

This clonotype was found many times. The CDR3 spells CASSLDRAYAYEQYF. DNA for the CDR3: TGTGCCAGCAGCTTAGACAGGGCCTACGCCTACGAGCAGTACTTC. The V gene is TRBV7-9, the J gene TRBJ2-7; a weak D match, TRBD1 (6 bases). Germline CDR1 reads SEHNR; CDR2 reads FQNEAQ (reference sequence). This CDR3 has 15 amino acids. The germline V and J ends were trimmed by 1 base and 2 bases, with 12 bases remaining between them. Full variable domain (outside the CDR3, taken from reference TRBV7-9 and TRBJ2-7): DTGVSQNPRHKITKRGQNVTFRCDPISEHNRLYWYRQTLGQGPEFLTYFQNEAQLEKSRLLSDRFSAERPKGSFSTLEIQRTEQGDSAMYLCASSLDRAYAYEQYFGPGTRLTVT.

This clonotype showed up many times. V usage is TRBV11-2 and J usage is TRBJ2-7; possibly TRBD2 for D (7 bases). Germline V gene data show CDR1 as SGHAT and CDR2 as FQNNGV. Trimming shortened V by 5 bases and J by 4 bases, and 18 bases separated the two germline ends. The CDR3 consists of 15 residues. The CDR3: CASSPPGGRGYEQYF. CDR3 DNA: TGTGCCAGCAGCCCACCCGGGGGGCGCGGGTACGAGCAGTACTTC.

This clonotype has at least ten counts. The V and J genes are TRBV3-1 and TRBJ2-7; no clear D gene. V lost 1 base and J lost 2, with 15 bases in between. This CDR3 has 16 amino acids. Germline lookup yields CDR1 LGHDT and CDR2 YNNKEL (reference sequence). The CDR3 spells CASSQVHESSAYEQYF. The CDR3 DNA reads TGTGCCAGCAGCCAAGTCCACGAGAGTTCGGCCTACGAGCAGTACTTC.

Only a few counts were recorded for this clonotype. For the CDR3, the DNA is TGTGCCAGCAGCCAAGGGGACAGGGGCTACAATGAGCAGTTCTTC. Translation gives CASSQGDRGYNEQFF. V gene TRBV11-2 combines with J gene TRBJ2-1; 10 bases are a match to TRBD1. Germline V gives CDR1 SGHAT, CDR2 FQNNGV. With V trimmed by 5 bases and J by 3 bases, 4 bases remained unmatched. The CDR3 has 15 residues.

This clonotype has a handful of counts. V gene TRBV7-9 combines with J gene TRBJ2-7, with a tentative D call TRBD2 (5 bases). CDR1 is SEHNR, CDR2 FQNEAQ, per germline (reference sequence). The V gene lost 3 bases and the J gene lost 4 bases, with 13 bases spanning the gap. This CDR3 is built from 14 residues. The chain's CDR3 is CASSFWPGSYEQYF. The CDR3 DNA follows: TGTGCCAGCAGCTTTTGGCCGGGATCATACGAGCAGTACTTC.

V gene TRBV2 combines with J gene TRBJ2-3; 11 nucleotides line up with TRBD1. The germline V gene encodes CDR1 SNHLY and CDR2 FYNNEI. The J segment lost 3 bases and the V segment lost 4 bases, leaving 3 bases of the junction unmatched. The CDR3 contains 15 residues. CDR3 residues: CASSGGQGATDTQYF. In DNA, the CDR3 is TGTGCCAGCAGTGGAGGACAGGGGGCAACAGATACGCAGTATTTT.

This clonotype was found many times. The V and J genes are TRBV2 and TRBJ1-5, with unresolved D. From germline, CDR1 is SNHLY and CDR2 FYNNEI. V lost 6 bases, J lost 1 base, and 7 bases lay in between. The CDR3 extends over 13 amino acids. This CDR3 reads CASSPSSNQPQHF. For the CDR3, the DNA is TGTGCCAGCAGCCCCAGCAGCAATCAGCCCCAGCATTTT.

This clonotype was seen many times. V is TRBV5-1 and J is TRBJ2-1, with TRBD2 identical over 11 bases. The CDR3 is 15 residues long. The ends lost 5 bases at V and 5 bases at J; junction bases unmatched: 6. CDR1 and CDR2 (germline): SGHRS, YFSETQ. The DNA for the CDR3 is TGCGCCAGCAGACAGACTAGCGGGATTAACAATGAGCAGTTCTTC. This gives the protein CASRQTSGINNEQFF.

A few counts support this clonotype. A much larger clone lies a single base off, so this may be a read error. V usage is TRBV3-1 and J usage is TRBJ2-2, with D unclear. With 5 bases removed from V and 3 bases from J, the gap between germline ends came to 4 bases. Germline assignment: CDR1 LGHDT and CDR2 YNNKEL (reference sequence). The CDR3 runs 12 residues. In DNA, the CDR3 is TGTGCCAGCAGCAAGTACACCGGGGAGCTGTTTTTT. This codes for CASSKYTGELFF.

V gene TRBV6-2 or TRBV6-3 combines with J gene TRBJ1-1, with a possible D match to TRBD1 (6 bases). With 7 bases removed from V and 7 bases from J, the gap between germline ends came to 19 bases. The germline V gene has CDR1 MNHEY and CDR2 SVGEGT. The CDR3 runs 14 residues. CDR3 sequence reads: CASTDPTGGSEAFF. CDR3 coding DNA: TGTGCCAGCACCGACCCGACAGGAGGGAGTGAAGCTTTCTTT.

The sample holds a few counts of this clonotype. The junction shows a germline mismatch at one end, possibly a read error. The V call is TRBV10-3, the J call TRBJ2-5; D is unresolved. The CDR3 has 13 amino acids. Germline assignment: CDR1 ENHRY and CDR2 SYGVKD. Written as DNA, the CDR3 is TGTGCCGTCAGTGTGGACCGCCAAGAGACCCAGTACTTC. Protein sequence: CAVSVDRQETQYF.

The CDR3 is CASTIIFDEQYF. CDR3 DNA: TGTGCCAGCACCATTATCTTCGACGAGCAGTACTTC. The rearrangement uses TRBV7-9 and TRBJ2-7; no definite D call. The CDR3 is 12 amino acids. V lost 7 bases and J 5 bases, leaving 12 bases between the germline ends. Germline V gene lookup returns CDR1 SEHNR and CDR2 FQNEAQ (reference sequence).

Of note for this clonotype: It may be a read error: a sequence one base away is much more abundant. The V call is TRBV7-9, the J call TRBJ2-1; D ambiguous. The CDR3 loop spans 16 amino acids. Per germline, CDR1 SEHNR and CDR2 FQNEAQ (reference sequence). The CDR3 is CASSLAARPLDNKQFF. DNA of the CDR3: TGTGCCAGCAGCTTAGCGGCCAGACCCCTAGACAATAAGCAGTTCTTC.

This chain connects TRBV5-1 to TRBJ2-7; 8 bases are a match to TRBD2. Trimming cost V 1 base and J 4 bases; bases outside gene matches: 7. The CDR3 has 15 amino acids. Germline CDR1 reads SGHRS; CDR2 reads YFSETQ. The CDR3, as DNA: TGCGCCAGCAGCTTGTCGGGTAGCGGGATTTACGAGCAGTACTTC. Translation gives CASSLSGSGIYEQYF.